This TCR beta chain was retrieved from a study of beta chain features in type 1 diabetes. Study as a whole: Examination covered under 110 million sorted cells spanning all samples. Findings of the study overall: When Type 1 diabetes patients were examined, their TCRB CDR3s proved moderately but significantly shorter in all four CD4+ subsets. Relative to healthy donors, patients appeared to have naive, central memory and Treg TCRB repertoires that were more similar.

Comment on this clone: The antigen is unknown. This sample also contains other DNA sequences that code for the same CDR3.

Trimming at V came to 6 bases and at J to 5 bases, leaving 2 bases not matched to a gene. The CDR3 contains 11 residues. The germline V gene has CDR1 DFQATT and CDR2 SNEGSKA (reference sequence). The whole isolated RNA underwent reverse transcription, so sequencing captured expressed TCRB transcripts. Sequencing was performed with immunoSEQ multiplex PCR; in TCRdb, only in-frame clones are kept and a portion is missing. The repertoire holds 150,000 to 200,000 clones, roughly 63% seen once, with about 0.091% in the top ten. A CD45RO/CCR7/CD25/CD127/CD95/CD27 panel sorted naive, central memory, regulatory and stem cell-like memory CD4+ cells. Purity above 95% was achieved in all sorted populations.

V usage is TRBV20-1 and J usage is TRBJ2-5; TRBD1 matches at 8 bases. Sequenced input: naive CD4+ T cells from blood. The TCR sequence derives from a man between 25 and 39 years old with type 1 diabetes. The CDR3 bases are TGCAGTGCGCACAGGGGGGAGACCCAGTACTTC. Its protein is CSAHRGETQYF.